Below are 21 T cell receptor beta chains sequenced from a single sample in a study of blood T cell repertoires in COVID-19. Clones were read by immunoSEQ multiplex PCR, and TCRdb kept only the in-frame ones, dropping some. The data hold about 200,000 clones, with around 82% observed a single time. The source material was PBMCs or T cells enriched from blood (not recorded which). The source is a woman aged 50 to 60 with acute COVID-19.

This clone was counted once. The rearrangement uses TRBV6-5 and TRBJ1-4; 9 positions match TRBD1. The CDR3 sequence is 16 residues long. Germline V gene data show CDR1 as MNHEY and CDR2 as SVGAGI. Trimming at V came to 4 bases and at J to 6 bases, leaving 9 bases not matched to a gene. CDR3 nucleotides: TGTGCCAGCAGTTCAACCGCCGACAGGGGGTATGAAAAACTGTTTTTT. It is translated as CASSSTADRGYEKLFF.

The chain employs TRBV2 and TRBJ2-7; D is undetermined. V dropped 7 bases and J dropped 4 bases, with 14 bases sitting between them. There are 13 residues in the CDR3. CDR1 and CDR2 (germline): SNHLY, FYNNEI. Here the CDR3 DNA reads TGTGCCAGCACCGATTCGGTGGTTTACGAGCAGTACGTC. This encodes CASTDSVVYEQYV.

The chain employs TRBV18 and TRBJ2-7, with D perhaps matching TRBD2 (5 bases). V lost 5 bases to trimming and J lost 6 bases, with 11 bases between them. The CDR3 length is 12 residues. Germline lookup yields CDR1 KGHSH and CDR2 LQKENI. CDR3 sequence reads: CASSADGLEQYV. In nucleotides, the CDR3 is TGTGCCAGCTCAGCCGATGGACTCGAGCAGTACGTC.

The chain uses TRBV27 and TRBJ2-2; 10 positions agree with TRBD2. After removal of 5 bases from V and 2 bases from J, the junction contained 11 bases not matched to a gene. This CDR3 is built from 18 residues. The V gene's germline CDR1 is MNHEY and CDR2 SMNVEV (reference sequence). CDR3 nucleotides: TGTGCCAGCAGTCAAAGCGGGGGGGCCCCCGGAAACACCGGGGAGCTGTTTTTT. Translation: CASSQSGGAPGNTGELFF.

The table lists this clone with a few counts. The chain recombines TRBV4-2 with TRBJ1-1, with 8 bases identical to TRBD1. This CDR3 region has 15 residues. J was trimmed by 1 base and V by 4 bases; bases with no gene match: 5. Germline V gives CDR1 LGHNA, CDR2 YNFKEQ. CDR3 sequence: CASSPGQGQNTEAFF. In DNA form, the CDR3 reads TGTGCCAGCAGCCCCGGACAGGGCCAGAACACTGAAGCTTTCTTT.

The rearrangement joins TRBV19 to TRBJ1-4; D call uncertain. Germline CDR1 is LNHDA and CDR2 is SQIVND (reference sequence). This CDR3 has 15 amino acids. V was pared by 1 base and J by 8 bases, with 14 bases between. CDR3 DNA sequence: TGTGCCAGTAGTATAGGTGCAGAGAGGCGGGAAAAACTGTTTTTT. It codes for CASSIGAERREKLFF.

The V gene is TRBV3-1 (or the pseudogene TRBV3-2), the J gene TRBJ1-2; D might be TRBD1 (5 bases). Germline V CDR1 and CDR2: LGHDT, YNNKEL (reference sequence). Between the trimmed V and J ends, which lost 4 bases and 3 bases, there was a span of 12 bases. The CDR3 consists of 14 residues. CDR3 in amino acids: CASSLIGGYYGYTF. In DNA, the CDR3 is TGTGCCAGCAGCCTGATCGGGGGATACTATGGCTACACCTTC.

J is TRBJ2-2 and V is TRBV7-6; 11 bases map to TRBD1. The germline V gene encodes CDR1 SGHVS and CDR2 FNYEAQ. The CDR3 runs 18 residues. V lost 3 bases to trimming and J lost 5 bases; unmatched junction nucleotides: 11. This CDR3 is CASSFPPDRGRETGELFF. CDR3 coding DNA: TGTGCCAGCAGCTTCCCCCCGGACAGGGGGCGGGAGACCGGGGAGCTGTTTTTT.

This clone was seen only a few times. The gene calls are TRBV2 and TRBJ2-2; 13 nucleotides line up with TRBD2. The CDR3 runs to 16 residues. V lost 6 bases to trimming and J lost 6 bases; unmatched junction nucleotides: 7. Germline CDR1 SNHLY, CDR2 FYNNEI. CDR3 nucleotides: TGTGCCAGCAGGGACACTAGCGGGGGGGCCCCCGGGGAGCTGTTTTTT. It is translated as CASRDTSGGAPGELFF.

V is TRBV4-1 and J is TRBJ2-5; tentatively, D is TRBD2 (5 bases). This CDR3 comprises 13 residues. Trimming took off 4 bases at V and 5 bases at J, with 11 bases between the two ends. Looked up from germline, CDR1 is MGHRA and CDR2 is YSYEKL. The CDR3 DNA reads as TGCGCCAGCAGCCTCGCGGGTGGGGAGACCCAGTACTTC. It specifies CASSLAGGETQYF.

The J gene is TRBJ2-5, the V gene TRBV2; TRBD1 matches at 7 bases. J gave up 5 bases and V 7 bases, and 7 bases lay outside the gene matches. This CDR3 contains 13 residues. Germline assignment: CDR1 SNHLY and CDR2 FYNNEI. CDR3 in amino acids: CASTSRDSETQYF. For the CDR3, the DNA is TGTGCCAGCACCTCCCGGGACAGCGAGACCCAGTACTTC. Supplemented by reference TRBV2 and TRBJ2-5, the full variable domain reads EPEVTQTPSHQVTQMGQEVILRCVPISNHLYFYWYRQILGQKVEFLVSFYNNEISEKSEIFDDQFSVERPDGSNFTLKIRSTKLEDSAMYFCASTSRDSETQYFGPGTRLLVL.

The chain recombines TRBV29-1 with TRBJ1-2, with TRBD1 matching over 9 bases. J was trimmed by 14 bases and V by 2 bases; bases with no gene match: 12. The germline CDR1 and CDR2 sequences are SQVTM and ANQGSEA. The CDR3 has 13 amino acids. The CDR3 sequence: CSVETVTGGRGTF. The CDR3, as DNA: TGCAGCGTTGAAACCGTAACAGGGGGCCGTGGGACCTTC.

This chain links TRBV5-4 with TRBJ2-1; D unresolved. V lost 2 bases and J lost 10, with 13 bases in between. From germline, CDR1 is SGHNT and CDR2 YYREEE (reference sequence). There are 13 residues in the CDR3. Here the CDR3 DNA reads TGTGCCAGCAGCTTTTTTTCTTCAGAAGAGCAGTTCTTC. It is translated as CASSFFSSEEQFF.

The chain links TRBV6-4 to TRBJ1-1, with D possibly TRBD1 on 5 matching bases. This CDR3 spans 13 amino acids. Germline loops: CDR1 MRHNA, CDR2 SNTAGT. Trimming removed 6 bases at V and 3 bases at J, with 11 bases between. The CDR3: CASSEQAHTEAFF. For the CDR3, the DNA is TGTGCCAGCAGCGAACAGGCCCACACTGAAGCTTTCTTT.

This sequence joins TRBV7-3 and TRBJ2-1; D remains unclear. The CDR3 extends over 16 amino acids. Trimming removed 3 bases from V and 1 base from J, with 13 bases in between. Germline V gene data show CDR1 as SGHTA and CDR2 as FQGTGA. Here the CDR3 reads CASSFVGGGSYNEQFF. DNA for the CDR3: TGTGCCAGCAGCTTTGTCGGCGGTGGGTCCTACAATGAGCAGTTCTTC.

This chain uses TRBV19 with TRBJ1-5; 7 nucleotides align to TRBD1. Germline V gene lookup returns CDR1 LNHDA and CDR2 SQIVND (reference sequence). The CDR3 runs 15 residues. The trim removed 6 bases at V and 6 bases at J, leaving 11 bases unmatched. CDR3 sequence reads: CASRTNRGESQPQHF. CDR3 bases: TGTGCCAGTAGAACTAACAGGGGTGAAAGTCAGCCCCAGCATTTT.

This clone was recorded a few times. The chain is built from TRBV30 and TRBJ2-1, with D possibly being TRBD2 (7 bases). CDR3 size: 16 residues. The V gene's germline CDR1 is GTSNPN and CDR2 SVGIG (reference sequence). Trimming took 4 bases from V and 5 from J, leaving 21 bases between them. The CDR3 protein is CAWTPMDGGLDNEQFF. In DNA, the CDR3 is TGTGCCTGGACGCCGATGGACGGGGGGCTCGACAATGAGCAGTTCTTC. The full variable domain, with the rest looked up from reference TRBV30 and TRBJ2-1, is SQTIHQWPATLVQPVGSPLSLECTVEGTSNPNLYWYRQAAGRGLQLLFYSVGIGQISSEVPQNLSASRPQDRQFILSSKKLLLSDSGFYLCAWTPMDGGLDNEQFFGPGTRLTVL.

The genes are TRBV28 and TRBJ1-2, with 10 positions matching TRBD1. CDR3 length: 18 amino acids. Germline V CDR1 and CDR2: MDHEN, SYDVKM. The trim removed 3 bases at V and 0 bases at J, leaving 10 bases unmatched. CDR3 protein: CASSFTGTGDLTNYGYTF. CDR3 nucleotide sequence: TGTGCCAGCAGTTTCACCGGGACAGGGGACCTTACTAACTATGGCTACACCTTC.

This rearrangement joins TRBV18 to TRBJ2-1; TRBD2 matches at 14 bases. Trimming removed 3 bases from V and 9 bases from J; junction bases left unmatched: 4. The CDR3 has 15 residues. The germline gives CDR1 KGHSH, CDR2 LQKENI. The CDR3 reads CASSPGTSGGGEQFF. CDR3 coding DNA: TGTGCCAGCTCACCCGGGACTAGCGGGGGAGGTGAGCAGTTCTTC.

The V call is TRBV9, the J call TRBJ2-2; the D gene is possibly TRBD1 (6 bases). The CDR3 runs to 14 residues. V lost 2 bases to trimming and J lost 7 bases, with 12 bases between them. CDR1 and CDR2 from the germline V gene are SGDLS and YYNGEE. CDR3 protein: CASSVRGEDGELFF. CDR3 nucleotide sequence: TGTGCCAGCAGCGTCAGGGGTGAGGACGGGGAGCTGTTTTTT.

V and J are TRBV7-2 and TRBJ2-2, with a tentative D call TRBD2 (6 bases). CDR3 size: 14 residues. Trimming pared 5 bases from V and 7 bases from J, leaving 14 bases between. Germline V lookup: CDR1 SGHTA, CDR2 FQGNSA. For the CDR3, the DNA is TGTGCCAGCAGCCGTGATGGGGGAGGCGGGGAGCTGTTTTTT. Protein: CASSRDGGGGELFF. The full variable domain, in which reference TRBV7-2 and TRBJ2-2 provide the parts outside the CDR3, is GAGVSQSPSNKVTEKGKDVELRCDPISGHTALYWYRQSLGQGLEFLIYFQGNSAPDKSGLPSDRFSAERTGGSVSTLTIQRTQQEDSAVYLCASSRDGGGGELFFGEGSRLTVL.